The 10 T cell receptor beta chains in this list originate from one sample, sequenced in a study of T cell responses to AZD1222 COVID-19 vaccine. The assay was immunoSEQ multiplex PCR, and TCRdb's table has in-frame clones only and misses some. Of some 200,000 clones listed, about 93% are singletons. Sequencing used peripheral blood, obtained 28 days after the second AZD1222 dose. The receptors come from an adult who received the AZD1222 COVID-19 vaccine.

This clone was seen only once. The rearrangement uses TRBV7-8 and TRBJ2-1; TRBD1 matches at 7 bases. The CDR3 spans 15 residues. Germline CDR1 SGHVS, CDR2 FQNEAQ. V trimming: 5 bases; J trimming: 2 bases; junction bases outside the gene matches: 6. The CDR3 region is CASSPRQGAYNEQFF. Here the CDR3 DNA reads TGTGCCAGCAGCCCTCGTCAGGGGGCCTACAATGAGCAGTTCTTC.

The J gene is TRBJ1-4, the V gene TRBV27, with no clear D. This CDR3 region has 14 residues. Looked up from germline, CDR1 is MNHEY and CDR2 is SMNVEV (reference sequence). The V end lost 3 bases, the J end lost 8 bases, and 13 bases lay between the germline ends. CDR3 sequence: CASSFYGVGEKLFF. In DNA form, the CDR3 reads TGTGCCAGCAGTTTCTATGGAGTAGGGGAAAAACTGTTTTTT.

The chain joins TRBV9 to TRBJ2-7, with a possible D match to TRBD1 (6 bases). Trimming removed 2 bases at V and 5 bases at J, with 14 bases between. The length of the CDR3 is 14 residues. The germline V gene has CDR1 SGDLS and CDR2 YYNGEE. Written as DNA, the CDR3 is TGTGCCAGCAGCGTGGGACAAAAGCAGGACGAGCAGTACTTC. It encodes CASSVGQKQDEQYF.

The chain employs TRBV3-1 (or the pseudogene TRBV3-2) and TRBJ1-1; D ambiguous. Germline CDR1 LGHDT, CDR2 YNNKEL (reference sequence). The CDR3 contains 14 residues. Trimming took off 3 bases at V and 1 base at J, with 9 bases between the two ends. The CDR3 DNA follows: TGTGCCAGCAGCCAGGCCCGCAGGAACACTGAAGCTTTCTTT. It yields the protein CASSQARRNTEAFF.

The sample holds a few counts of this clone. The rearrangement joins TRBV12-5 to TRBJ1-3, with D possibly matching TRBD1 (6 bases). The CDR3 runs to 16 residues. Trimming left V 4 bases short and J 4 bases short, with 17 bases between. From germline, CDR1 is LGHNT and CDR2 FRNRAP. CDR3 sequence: CASGSQKQGPGNTIYF. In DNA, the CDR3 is TGTGCTAGTGGTTCCCAGAAACAGGGACCAGGAAACACCATATATTTT.

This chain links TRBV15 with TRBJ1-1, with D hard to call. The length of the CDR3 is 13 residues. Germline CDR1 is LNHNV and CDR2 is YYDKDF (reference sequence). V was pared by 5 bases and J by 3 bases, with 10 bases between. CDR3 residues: CATSARSDTEAFF. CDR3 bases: TGTGCCACCAGCGCCAGGTCTGACACTGAAGCTTTCTTT. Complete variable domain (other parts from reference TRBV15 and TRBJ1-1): DAMVIQNPRYQVTQFGKPVTLSCSQTLNHNVMYWYQQKSSQAPKLLFHYYDKDFNNEADTPDNFQSRRPNTSFCFLDIRSPGLGDTAMYLCATSARSDTEAFFGQGTRLTVV.

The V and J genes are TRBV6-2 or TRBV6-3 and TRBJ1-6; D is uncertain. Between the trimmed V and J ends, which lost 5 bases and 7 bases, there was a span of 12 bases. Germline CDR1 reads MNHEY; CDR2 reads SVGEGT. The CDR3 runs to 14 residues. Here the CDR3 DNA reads TGTGCCAGCAGTCGCGCCTCGGGGAATTCACCCCTCCACTTT. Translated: CASSRASGNSPLHF.

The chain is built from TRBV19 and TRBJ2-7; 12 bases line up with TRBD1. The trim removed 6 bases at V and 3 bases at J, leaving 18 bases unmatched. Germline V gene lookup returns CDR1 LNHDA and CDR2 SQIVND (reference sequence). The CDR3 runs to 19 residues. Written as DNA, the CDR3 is TGTGCCAGTAGGCCCAGGCAGGGGACAGGGGGCGGAACGAGCTACGAGCAGTACTTC. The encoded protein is CASRPRQGTGGGTSYEQYF.

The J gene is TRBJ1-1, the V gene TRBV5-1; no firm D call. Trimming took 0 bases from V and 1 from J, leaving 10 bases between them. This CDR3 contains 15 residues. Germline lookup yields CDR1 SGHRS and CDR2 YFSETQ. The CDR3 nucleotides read TGCGCCAGCAGCTTGGGAACACCGAAGAACACTGAAGCTTTCTTT. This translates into CASSLGTPKNTEAFF.

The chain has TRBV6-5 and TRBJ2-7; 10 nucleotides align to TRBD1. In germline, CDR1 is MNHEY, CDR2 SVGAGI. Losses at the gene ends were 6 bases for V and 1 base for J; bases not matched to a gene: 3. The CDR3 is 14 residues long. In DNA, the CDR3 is TGTGCCAGCAGGAGACAGGGGGCATCCTACGAGCAGTACTTC. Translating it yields CASRRQGASYEQYF.